This T cell receptor beta chain comes out of a study of T cell responses to AZD1222 COVID-19 vaccine (dated by TCRdb to about 2021). For the study in its entirety: AZD1222 recipients with second doses at about 4 weeks or about 12 weeks were pooled, because spike-specific TCR depth and breadth did not differ between schedules. A total of 230 to 250 trial participants underwent TCR sequencing, of whom nearly 210 had received two doses of AZD1222 and around 26 had received two doses of the MenACWY control vaccine. Enrollment into the trials was organized by age into subgroups of 18-55, 56-69 and 70-plus years, and those subgroups contained approximately 150, 30 and 60 TCR-sequenced participants, respectively. Overall study outcomes, separate from this receptor: In the small 56-69-year group, the increase in depth fell short of significance, most likely because of low power. Participants were mostly white British, with more females than males. The authors suggested clonal diversity may have been underestimated. The vaccine-associated CD4 TCRs covered the entire spike protein, and the dominant responses fell in regions 160-218 and 743-854. No day 14 peak-response samples were available, so repertoires were characterized only after the peak T cell response. After two AZD1222 doses, both the breadth and the depth of spike-specific TCRs were significantly higher than at day 0 and than in MenACWY recipients. Conclusions about previously exposed vaccinees are limited, since just five to seven AZD1222 recipients were seropositive for SARS-CoV-2 at baseline. Epitopes outside the regions mutated in the B.1.351 and B.1.1.7 variants were reportedly recognized by nearly half of the unique spike-specific TCRs.

The CDR3 regions of human TCRbeta chains were subjected to immunosequencing. For the original study's pipeline: Repertoire TCRs were matched against a reference library of SARS-CoV-2-specific TCRs generated with the MIRA antigen-specificity platform. Breadth was defined as the fraction of unique TCRs that were SARS-CoV-2-associated. Depth was defined as the fraction of total T cells that were SARS-CoV-2-associated. Using the MIRA data, every spike-specific TCR was mapped to the spike region that the TCR reacted to and assigned to either a CD4 or a CD8 class. Log10-transformed breadth and depth values were compared by one-way ANOVA with Sidak's multiple comparisons tests. Drawn from immuneACCESS, this table holds only the in-frame rearrangements with V and J called that TCRdb kept. Clones are partly lost; checked studies trace under half to an unresolved V gene and leave the rest unexplained. V and J calls and clone size come straight from that table; D and trimming were deduced from the DNA. This sample holds 150,000 to 200,000 clones; roughly nine tenths were observed only once. Of the sample, 1.5% to 2% falls within the top ten clones.

What the time point label conveys for this sample: baseline before first vaccination. Vaccinee samples came from UK trials COV001 and COV002, including a single-blind randomized controlled phase 2/3 trial of AZD1222 (ChAdOx1 nCoV-19) in healthy adults. Trial participant PBMC samples were collected at day 0 and day 28 after the second dose for TCRbeta chain sequencing. Trimming takes 5 bases off V and 3 bases off J; junction bases not matched to a gene: 4. The CDR3 has 14 amino acids, counting the end cysteine and phenylalanine. Only CDR3 DNA is held: 42 bases, read in frame from base 1. Per the germline V gene, SGDLS is the CDR1 and YYNGEE is the CDR2. For this clone: Which antigen it targets is not known. No much larger clone is present one base from it, and per-base qualities are unavailable.

Sequenced material: peripheral blood, taken on day 0 of AZD1222 vaccination. The TCR originated in an adult in good health. The chain employs TRBV9 and TRBJ2-2, with TRBD2 identical over 7 junction bases. CDR3 sequence: CASSWGRDTGELFF. The base sequence is TGTGCCAGCAGTTGGGGGAGGGACACCGGGGAGCTGTTTTTT.